The rows below give T cell receptor beta chains drawn from one sample of a study of blood T cell repertoires in COVID-19. Repertoires were generated with immunoSEQ multiplex PCR, while TCRdb's copy carries only in-frame clones and drops some. The sample includes about 480,000 clones, around 90% of them seen just once. The sample was PBMCs or T cells enriched from blood (not recorded which). Every receptor here comes from a young woman with acute COVID-19. Both conserved end residues are part of each CDR3. The order of the fields is V gene, D gene, J gene, CDR3 protein. The D gene is left open where the match is weak.

TRBV7-9,TRBD1,TRBJ2-1,CASSQGVGEQFF
TRBV5-4,TRBD1,TRBJ1-4,CASSLAGTGVGNEKLFF
TRBV20-1,TRBD1,TRBJ1-2,CSASAYRGQPNYGYTF
TRBV5-4,TRBD1,TRBJ1-3,CASSFPDRVGNTIYF
TRBV7-9,.,TRBJ1-1,CASSLAEGGKTEAFF
TRBV19,.,TRBJ1-3,CASSIGSSGNTIYF
TRBV3-1/TRBV3-2,TRBD1,TRBJ1-1,CASSHGDRMNTEAFF
TRBV5-1,TRBD1,TRBJ2-2,CASSLETGVNTGELFF
TRBV4-3,.,TRBJ1-6,CASSHPGRPLHF
TRBV7-8,TRBD1,TRBJ1-5,CASSLITGRGHQPQHF
TRBV6-5,TRBD1,TRBJ1-6,CASSPGGSLSPLHF
TRBV7-9,.,TRBJ2-1,CASSGAGNEQFF
TRBV15,.,TRBJ1-2,CATSRGARTEDGYTF
TRBV4-2,TRBD1,TRBJ2-3,CASSQSLRDRGPDTQYF
TRBV7-2,.,TRBJ2-7,CASSLGPHGGSYEQYF
TRBV11-2,TRBD1,TRBJ1-2,CASSPPTGSTF
TRBV4-1,TRBD1,TRBJ1-3,CASSAPDREVGNTIYF
TRBV5-1,.,TRBJ1-1,CASSFNLEGTEAFF
TRBV2,TRBD1,TRBJ2-5,CASRGPGQGTQYF
TRBV5-1,.,TRBJ1-1,CASSPSGEWGTEAFF
TRBV20-1,TRBD1,TRBJ2-7,CSASFAGQGRHEQYF
TRBV7-3,.,TRBJ1-6,CASSLGGLSSPLHF
TRBV11-2,.,TRBJ2-1,CASRFLSSLEGEQFF
TRBV10-2,TRBD1,TRBJ2-2,CASSDSGTGDTGELFF
TRBV28,TRBD1,TRBJ1-5,CASRRTGNQPQHF
TRBV28,.,TRBJ1-5,CASSLQAGASNQPQHF
TRBV10-3,.,TRBJ1-1,CATQRVTNTEAFF
TRBV19,TRBD2,TRBJ2-7,CASSMGGPLSGGYEQYF
TRBV6-5,.,TRBJ1-4,CASRQTGDEKLFF
TRBV3-1/TRBV3-2,.,TRBJ1-1,CASSQDGSKSEAFF
TRBV7-9,TRBD1,TRBJ1-6,CASSLDRDSPLHF
TRBV21-1,.,TRBJ1-5,CASSKDGDDSNQPQHF
TRBV5-6,.,TRBJ1-1,CASNGLMNTEAFF
TRBV25-1,TRBD1,TRBJ2-7,CASSGRQGTQYF